The T cell receptor beta chain under discussion was sequenced for a study of cytomegalovirus exposure and HLA in healthy donors. Vbeta (60) and Jbeta (13) primers were used in the PCR. TCRdb keeps only in-frame clones here, not all; method: immunoSEQ multiplex PCR. The repertoire holds under 200,000 clones, with roughly four fifths as singletons. Note on this clone: Its antigen is as yet unknown.

Study-level findings and limits: In a later analysis, TCR beta V- and J-gene trimming was associated with a missense DCLRE1C variant.

The sequenced sample consisted of PBMCs. The TCR originated in a young woman in good health and CMV-seropositive.

CDR3 amino acids: CASSYSRGYGEKLFF. The CDR3 coding sequence is TGTGCCAGCAGTTATTCCAGGGGATACGGAGAAAAACTGTTTTTT. The V gene is TRBV6-6, the J gene TRBJ1-4, with D possibly being TRBD1 (6 bases). Trimming pared 3 bases from V and 8 bases from J, leaving 16 bases between. The germline gives CDR1 MNHNY, CDR2 SVGAGI (reference sequence). CDR3 length: 15 residues.